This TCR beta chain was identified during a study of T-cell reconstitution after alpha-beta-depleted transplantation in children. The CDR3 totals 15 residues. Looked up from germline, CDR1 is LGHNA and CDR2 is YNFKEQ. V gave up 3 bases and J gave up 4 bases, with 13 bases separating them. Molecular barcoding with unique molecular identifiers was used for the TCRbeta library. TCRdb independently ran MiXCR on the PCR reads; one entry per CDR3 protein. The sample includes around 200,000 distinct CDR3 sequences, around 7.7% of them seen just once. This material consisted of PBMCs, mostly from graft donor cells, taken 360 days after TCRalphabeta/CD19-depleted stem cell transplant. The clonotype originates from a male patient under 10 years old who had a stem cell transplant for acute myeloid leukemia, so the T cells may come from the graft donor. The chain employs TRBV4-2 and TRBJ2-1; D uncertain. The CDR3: CASSQAWTRYNEQFF. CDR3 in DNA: TGTGCCAGCAGCCAGGCTTGGACCAGATACAATGAGCAGTTCTTC.